This entry lists 10 T cell receptor beta chains sequenced from one sample in a study of control samples from healthy donors and cancer patients. Assay: immunoSEQ multiplex PCR; the TCRdb copy retains only in-frame clones and omits some. The sample features fewer than 250,000 clones, with roughly 2% in its top ten. Sequencing used blood. These receptors all stem from a woman in her 30s in good health.

The chain recombines TRBV12-3 or TRBV12-4 with TRBJ1-1, with D unclear. The germline V and J ends were trimmed by 0 bases and 6 bases, with 8 bases remaining between them. There are 13 residues in the CDR3. CDR3 sequence reads: CASSLAPVAEAFF. For the CDR3, the DNA is TGTGCCAGCAGTTTAGCGCCAGTAGCTGAAGCTTTCTTT.

The rearrangement joins TRBV2 to TRBJ2-3; tentative D call: TRBD1 (6 bases). Trimming took 4 bases from V and 5 from J, leaving 10 bases between them. The CDR3 sequence is 13 residues long. CDR1 is SNHLY and CDR2 is FYNNEI in the germline V gene. The CDR3 region has the DNA TGTGCCAGCAGTGGACAGGTAGTAGATACGCAGTATTTT. Its protein is CASSGQVVDTQYF.

The chain employs TRBV6-6 and TRBJ1-1, with TRBD1 as a possible D gene (6 bases). The CDR3 is 14 residues long. Germline V gene lookup returns CDR1 MNHNY and CDR2 SVGAGI (reference sequence). Trimming took off 6 bases at V and 0 bases at J, with 11 bases between the two ends. The CDR3 sequence: CASRLQGLNTEAFF. The CDR3 nucleotides are TGTGCCAGCAGATTACAGGGCTTGAACACTGAAGCTTTCTTT.

V and J are TRBV4-2 and TRBJ2-6; 7 bases are shared with TRBD1. This CDR3 has 16 residues. The V gene end was trimmed by 3 bases and the J gene end by 4 bases; junction bases not matched to a gene: 6. CDR1 is LGHNA and CDR2 is YNFKEQ in the germline V gene. CDR3 DNA sequence: TGTGCCAGCAGCCAGCTAAGGACAGGAGGGGCCAACGTCCTGACTTTC. Protein: CASSQLRTGGANVLTF.

Remarks on this clone: This sample also contains other DNA sequences that code for the same CDR3. The V call is TRBV5-1, the J call TRBJ2-2, with D perhaps matching TRBD1 or TRBD2 (5 bases each). V shed 5 bases and J shed 2 bases, with 7 bases lying between them. The CDR3 covers 13 residues. Looked up from germline, CDR1 is SGHRS and CDR2 is YFSETQ. The chain's CDR3 is CASRGPNTGELFF. CDR3 sequence (DNA): TGCGCCAGCAGGGGACCCAACACCGGGGAGCTGTTTTTT.

The chain recombines TRBV28 with TRBJ1-5; D remains unclear. There are 12 residues in the CDR3. The germline CDR1 and CDR2 sequences are MDHEN and SYDVKM. Trimming removed 6 bases at V and 4 bases at J, with 7 bases between. CDR3 residues: CASRSRNQPQHF. The CDR3 DNA reads as TGTGCCAGCAGGAGCAGGAATCAGCCCCAGCATTTT.

The chain couples TRBV29-1 to TRBJ1-2; D is ambiguous. CDR1 SQVTM and CDR2 ANQGSEA come from the germline V gene. V shed 4 bases and J shed 8 bases, with 11 bases lying between them. This CDR3 region has 11 residues. The CDR3 bases are TGCAGCGTTGTAAGCTTAGGGGGCTACACCTTC. This encodes CSVVSLGGYTF.

CDR3: CASTLAGYGYTF. In DNA, the CDR3 is TGTGCCAGCACCTTAGCAGGGTACGGCTACACCTTC. The rearrangement links TRBV28 to TRBJ1-2; D possibly corresponds to TRBD1 (5 bases). Germline V gives CDR1 MDHEN, CDR2 SYDVKM. V was trimmed by 7 bases and J by 8 bases, leaving 14 bases between them. The length of the CDR3 is 12 residues.

The rearrangement joins TRBV4-1 to TRBJ1-2; weak D call: TRBD1 (5 bases). Germline assignment: CDR1 MGHRA and CDR2 YSYEKL. V lost 1 base to trimming and J lost 4 bases, with 10 bases between them. The CDR3 covers 14 residues. The CDR3, as DNA: TGCGCCAGCAGCCAAGGGAGGGGAGGCTATGGCTACACCTTC. Its translation is CASSQGRGGYGYTF.

V gene TRBV27 combines with J gene TRBJ2-7; D may be TRBD2 (5 bases). V lost 2 bases to trimming and J lost 1 base, with 6 bases between them. The CDR3 is made up of 13 amino acids. CDR1 is MNHEY and CDR2 is SMNVEV in the germline V gene (reference sequence). CDR3 in amino acids: CASSLGRSYEQYF. The CDR3, as DNA: TGTGCCAGCAGTTTAGGGAGATCCTACGAGCAGTACTTC.